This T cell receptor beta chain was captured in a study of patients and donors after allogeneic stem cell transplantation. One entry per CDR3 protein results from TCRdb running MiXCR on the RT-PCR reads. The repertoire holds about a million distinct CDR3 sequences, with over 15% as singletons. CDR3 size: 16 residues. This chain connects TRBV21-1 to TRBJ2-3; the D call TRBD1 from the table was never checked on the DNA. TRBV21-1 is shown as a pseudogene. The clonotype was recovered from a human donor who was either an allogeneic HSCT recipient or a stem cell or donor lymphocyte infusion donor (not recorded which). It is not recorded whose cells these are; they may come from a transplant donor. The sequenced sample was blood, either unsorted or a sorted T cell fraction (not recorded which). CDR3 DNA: TGTGCCAGCAGCAAGCGGGGACAGTATAATGCAGATACGCAGTATTTT. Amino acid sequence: CASSKRGQYNADTQYF.